One and the same sample provided the 22 T cell receptor beta chains below, sequenced in a study of cytomegalovirus exposure and HLA in healthy donors. It was with 60 Vbeta and 13 Jbeta primers that the PCR ran. Sequenced by immunoSEQ multiplex PCR; TCRdb stores in-frame clones only, minus some. The sample has some 150,000 clones. The specimen was PBMCs. The receptors come from a woman aged 18-35 years in good health and CMV-seropositive.

Remarks on this clone: One end of the junction is discordant with germline, which a read error may explain. The CDR3 protein is CASIEGLYGYTF. The CDR3 DNA reads TGTGCCAGCATTGAAGGGCTCTATGGCTACACCTTC. This rearrangement joins TRBV2 to TRBJ1-2; unclear D gene. The germline V gene has CDR1 SNHLY and CDR2 FYNNEI. There are 12 residues in the CDR3. The whole variable domain, remainder taken from reference TRBV2 and TRBJ1-2, is EPEVTQTPSHQVTQMGQEVILRCVPISNHLYFYWYRQILGQKVEFLVSFYNNEISEKSEIFDDQFSVERPDGSNFTLKIRSTKLEDSAMYFCASIEGLYGYTFGSGTRLTVV.

This chain connects TRBV2 to TRBJ1-2; 12 bases fit TRBD1. In germline, CDR1 is SNHLY, CDR2 FYNNEI. The CDR3 runs 17 residues. J gave up 7 bases and V 0 bases, and 9 bases lay outside the gene matches. The CDR3 sequence is CASSEAGVGTGGFGYTF. The CDR3 region has the DNA TGTGCCAGCAGTGAAGCGGGGGTCGGGACAGGGGGCTTTGGCTACACCTTC.

The gene calls are TRBV27 and TRBJ1-1; D unclear. The ends were cut back, 1 base at V and 6 bases at J, with 9 bases in the middle. The CDR3 length is 13 residues. Looked up from germline, CDR1 is MNHEY and CDR2 is SMNVEV (reference sequence). Written as DNA, the CDR3 is TGTGCCAGCAGTTTATATCCATCCCCTGAAGCTTTCTTT. Translation: CASSLYPSPEAFF.

The chain links TRBV19 to TRBJ2-3; D is possibly TRBD1 (6 bases). The ends were cut back, 1 base at V and 2 bases at J, with 7 bases in the middle. Germline CDR1 reads LNHDA; CDR2 reads SQIVND (reference sequence). The CDR3 is made up of 14 amino acids. CDR3 nucleotide sequence: TGTGCCAGTAGTATAGGGACAGTCACAGATACGCAGTATTTT. It is translated as CASSIGTVTDTQYF. Looking up the rest from reference TRBV19 and TRBJ2-3 gives the full variable domain: DGGITQSPKYLFRKEGQNVTLSCEQNLNHDAMYWYRQDPGQGLRLIYYSQIVNDFQKGDIAEGYSVSREKKESFPLTVTSAQKNPTAFYLCASSIGTVTDTQYFGPGTRLTVL.

V is TRBV9 and J is TRBJ2-6, with 9 positions matching TRBD1. V lost 3 bases, J lost 0 bases, and 7 bases stayed unmatched. Germline V gene data show CDR1 as SGDLS and CDR2 as YYNGEE. The CDR3 consists of 18 residues. The CDR3 spells CASSAGGQGDSGANVLTF. The CDR3 DNA follows: TGTGCCAGCAGCGCTGGGGGACAGGGTGACTCTGGGGCCAACGTCCTGACTTTC.

The rearrangement joins TRBV4-3 to TRBJ1-3; no firm D call. The CDR3 runs 13 residues. The V end was cut by 1 base, the J end by 3 bases, with 4 bases between. Germline CDR1 LGHNA, CDR2 YSLEER. In nucleotides, the CDR3 is TGCGCCAGCAGCCAAGCCCATGGAAACACCATATATTTT. This codes for CASSQAHGNTIYF.

The rearrangement joins TRBV27 to TRBJ1-2, with 12 nucleotides matching TRBD1. Germline V lookup: CDR1 MNHEY, CDR2 SMNVEV (reference sequence). With V trimmed by 3 bases and J by 0 bases, 5 bases remained unmatched. The CDR3 runs 17 residues. Here the CDR3 DNA reads TGTGCCAGCAGTTTTGGGACAGGGGGCTATGCTAACTATGGCTACACCTTC. It encodes CASSFGTGGYANYGYTF.

The chain joins TRBV2 to TRBJ1-2; TRBD1 aligns across 11 bases. The CDR3 runs to 14 residues. Germline assignment: CDR1 SNHLY and CDR2 FYNNEI. After removal of 7 bases from V and 4 bases from J, the junction contained 5 bases not matched to a gene. The DNA of the CDR3 is TGTGCCAGCACCAGGACAGGGGGCATCTATGGCTACACCTTC. Protein product: CASTRTGGIYGYTF.

This rearrangement joins TRBV6-5 to TRBJ2-5; maybe TRBD2 (6 bases). CDR3 size: 15 residues. Trimming cost V 0 bases and J 5 bases, with 13 bases left between them. Germline V gives CDR1 MNHEY, CDR2 SVGAGI. CDR3 sequence (DNA): TGTGCCAGCAGTTACTCCGGGACTTCCGGGGAGACCCAGTACTTC. Translation gives CASSYSGTSGETQYF.

V usage is TRBV6-6 and J usage is TRBJ2-2, with D unclear. Trimming pared 5 bases from V and 0 bases from J, leaving 13 bases between. Looked up from germline, CDR1 is MNHNY and CDR2 is SVGAGI (reference sequence). CDR3 length: 16 amino acids. CDR3 nucleotides: TGTGCCAGCAGTAACACCGCTCCTTCGAACACCGGGGAGCTGTTTTTT. It encodes CASSNTAPSNTGELFF.

The chain joins TRBV7-2 to TRBJ1-1, with a tentative D call TRBD1 (6 bases). This CDR3 is built from 15 residues. Germline V gives CDR1 SGHTA, CDR2 FQGNSA. The V end lost 7 bases, the J end lost 5 bases, and 20 bases lay between the germline ends. The CDR3 DNA is TGTGCCAGCATCTATACGCAGGGGAAGCGTACTGAAGCTTTCTTT. This encodes CASIYTQGKRTEAFF.

This chain links TRBV7-2 with TRBJ2-5; 10 bases fit TRBD2. This CDR3 contains 16 residues. In germline, CDR1 is SGHTA, CDR2 FQGNSA. With V trimmed by 2 bases and J by 1 base, 4 bases remained unmatched. The CDR3 protein is CASSLKQRGGQETQYF. CDR3 DNA: TGTGCCAGCAGCTTAAAACAGCGGGGGGGCCAAGAGACCCAGTACTTC. The complete variable domain, with remaining parts taken from reference TRBV7-2 and TRBJ2-5, reads GAGVSQSPSNKVTEKGKDVELRCDPISGHTALYWYRQSLGQGLEFLIYFQGNSAPDKSGLPSDRFSAERTGGSVSTLTIQRTQQEDSAVYLCASSLKQRGGQETQYFGPGTRLLVL.

This rearrangement joins TRBV15 to TRBJ1-1; TRBD1 matches 8 bases. Germline assignment: CDR1 LNHNV and CDR2 YYDKDF (reference sequence). The CDR3 is 14 residues long. Trimming cost V 0 bases and J 4 bases; bases outside gene matches: 1. The chain's CDR3 is CATSRDGQGTEAFF. The DNA of the CDR3 is TGTGCCACCAGCAGAGATGGACAGGGCACTGAAGCTTTCTTT. Based on the CDR3 plus reference TRBV15 and TRBJ1-1, the full variable domain is DAMVIQNPRYQVTQFGKPVTLSCSQTLNHNVMYWYQQKSSQAPKLLFHYYDKDFNNEADTPDNFQSRRPNTSFCFLDIRSPGLGDTAMYLCATSRDGQGTEAFFGQGTRLTVV.

The chain links TRBV30 to TRBJ2-5; 10 positions match TRBD2. V was clipped by 5 bases and J by 5 bases; unmatched bases: 8. Germline V gene data show CDR1 as GTSNPN and CDR2 as SVGIG (reference sequence). The CDR3 contains 14 residues. The CDR3 sequence: CAWGSGRAGETQYF. CDR3 coding DNA: TGTGCCTGGGGGAGCGGGAGGGCGGGGGAGACCCAGTACTTC.

This chain uses TRBV5-5 with TRBJ1-1, with 7 bases fitting TRBD1. Germline CDR1 is SGHKS and CDR2 is YYEKEE (reference sequence). J lost 1 base, V lost 5 bases, and 8 bases had no gene match. CDR3 length: 15 residues. CDR3 region: CASSKWGQQNTEAFF. The CDR3 nucleotides read TGTGCCAGCAGTAAATGGGGACAGCAGAACACTGAAGCTTTCTTT.

This rearrangement joins TRBV9 to TRBJ1-3, with a tentative D call TRBD1 (5 bases). Germline V CDR1 and CDR2: SGDLS, YYNGEE. Trimming took off 0 bases at V and 2 bases at J, with 9 bases between the two ends. The length of the CDR3 is 15 residues. CDR3 DNA: TGTGCCAGCAGCGTAGTCGGGGGAACTGGAAACACCATATATTTT. As protein: CASSVVGGTGNTIYF. Variable domain in full (rest from reference TRBV9 and TRBJ1-3): DSGVTQTPKHLITATGQRVTLRCSPRSGDLSVYWYQQSLDQGLQFLIQYYNGEERAKGNILERFSAQQFPDLHSELNLSSLELGDSALYFCASSVVGGTGNTIYFGEGSWLTVV.

The V gene is TRBV7-9, the J gene TRBJ2-1; 9 bases are a match to TRBD2. CDR3 length: 15 amino acids. Germline values: CDR1 SEHNR, CDR2 FQNEAQ (reference sequence). The ends lost 1 base at V and 5 bases at J; junction bases unmatched: 3. The CDR3 spells CASSLGGRADNEQFF. The CDR3 DNA reads TGTGCCAGCAGCTTAGGCGGGAGGGCCGACAATGAGCAGTTCTTC.

This chain connects TRBV2 to TRBJ2-5; D perhaps matches TRBD1 (6 bases). The J call is doubtful: the DNA matches TRBJ2-7 better. The CDR3 totals 12 residues. The germline V gene has CDR1 SNHLY and CDR2 FYNNEI. The CDR3 region is CASTRGPYEQYF. CDR3 bases: TGTGCCAGCACCAGGGGTCCCTACGAGCAGTACTTC.

This chain connects TRBV7-9 to TRBJ2-5; TRBD1 aligns across 7 bases. The CDR3 loop spans 14 amino acids. V trimming: 5 bases; J trimming: 2 bases; junction bases outside the gene matches: 5. CDR1 and CDR2 from the germline V gene are SEHNR and FQNEAQ (reference sequence). The CDR3 protein is CASSPDRWQETQYF. As DNA, the CDR3 is TGTGCCAGCAGCCCGGACAGGTGGCAAGAGACCCAGTACTTC.

The chain couples TRBV11-3 to TRBJ2-1; perhaps TRBD1 as D (6 bases). This CDR3 has 13 amino acids. Trimming pared 4 bases from V and 5 bases from J, leaving 9 bases between. The germline V gene has CDR1 SGHNT and CDR2 YENEEA. CDR3 sequence: CASSWAGDNEQFF. DNA of the CDR3: TGTGCCAGCAGCTGGGCAGGGGACAATGAGCAGTTCTTC.

J is TRBJ2-5 and V is TRBV27; TRBD1 aligns across 7 bases. The CDR3 is 16 amino acids. V lost 1 base and J lost 2; bases outside the gene matches: 7. Germline CDR1 reads MNHEY; CDR2 reads SMNVEV (reference sequence). The CDR3 nucleotides read TGTGCCAGCAGTTTATGGGGACAGCTACCTCAAGAGACCCAGTACTTC. It yields the protein CASSLWGQLPQETQYF.

This chain uses TRBV21-1 with TRBJ2-1; the tabulated D call, TRBD1, remains unverified against the DNA. TRBV21-1 is a documented pseudogene. The CDR3 consists of 16 residues. DNA of the CDR3: TGTGCCGGCAGCAAACCCGACAGGGAGGCCTACAATGAGCAGTTCTTC. Translating it yields CAGSKPDREAYNEQFF.